This T cell receptor (beta chain) was sequenced during a study of blood T cell repertoires in COVID-19. Study summary: The United States, Italy and Spain supplied acute and convalescent COVID-19 samples.

Under the authors' procedure: How many nucleated cells were present was estimated from reference gene primer amplification. Clones were sequenced by immunoSEQ multiplex PCR, and TCRdb holds only the in-frame ones, with some missing. V and J calls and clone size are as listed in that table; D and trimming were resolved from the DNA. Counted here are approximately 240,000 clones, about 79% occurring once; the ten biggest clones make up approximately 1.5%. With 0 bases removed from V and 7 bases from J, the gap between germline ends came to 10 bases. CDR1 SGHDT and CDR2 YYEEEE come from the germline V gene. The CDR3 extends over 14 amino acids.

The chain couples TRBV5-6 to TRBJ2-2; weak D call: TRBD2 (5 bases). Sequencing used peripheral blood. This TCR was sampled from a woman aged 40 to 49 who had recovered from COVID-19. CDR3 DNA sequence: TGTGCCAGCAGCTTGGCGCTAGCTGTCGGGGAGCTGTTTTTT. It encodes CASSLALAVGELFF.